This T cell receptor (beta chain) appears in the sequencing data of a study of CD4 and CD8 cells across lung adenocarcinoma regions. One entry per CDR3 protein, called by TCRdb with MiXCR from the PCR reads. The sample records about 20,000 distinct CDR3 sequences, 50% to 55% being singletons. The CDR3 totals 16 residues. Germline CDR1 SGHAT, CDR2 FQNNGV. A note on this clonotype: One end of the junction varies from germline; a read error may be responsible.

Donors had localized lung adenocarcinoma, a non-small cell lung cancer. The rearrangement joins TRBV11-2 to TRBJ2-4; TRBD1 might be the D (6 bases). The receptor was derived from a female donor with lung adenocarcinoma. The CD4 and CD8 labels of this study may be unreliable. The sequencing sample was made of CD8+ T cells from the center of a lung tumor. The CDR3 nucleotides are TGTGCCAGCAGCCGGCTCGCCGGGTGGGACAAAGACATCCAGTACTTC. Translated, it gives CASSRLAGWDKDIQYF.